These 2 T cell receptor beta chains originate from one sample sequenced in a study of T cell responses to AZD1222 COVID-19 vaccine. Clones were sequenced by immunoSEQ multiplex PCR, and TCRdb holds only the in-frame ones, with some missing. The data show around 170,000 clones, 85% to 90% seen once. The material sequenced was peripheral blood, taken 28 days after the second AZD1222 dose. These TCRs come from an adult who received the AZD1222 COVID-19 vaccine.

The sample holds one count of this clone. The rearrangement links TRBV19 to TRBJ2-2, with D tentatively TRBD2 (5 bases). Germline CDR1 LNHDA, CDR2 SQIVND (reference sequence). This CDR3 is built from 13 residues. Trimming pared 9 bases from V and 1 base from J, leaving 9 bases between. CDR3 in amino acids: CASGRGNTGELFF. CDR3 sequence (DNA): TGTGCCAGCGGACGGGGGAACACCGGGGAGCTGTTTTTT. The entire variable domain, with the rest obtained from reference TRBV19 and TRBJ2-2, is as follows: DGGITQSPKYLFRKEGQNVTLSCEQNLNHDAMYWYRQDPGQGLRLIYYSQIVNDFQKGDIAEGYSVSREKKESFPLTVTSAQKNPTAFYLCASGRGNTGELFFGEGSRLTVL.

Notes on this clone: A read error may account for a junction end that differs from germline. The chain joins TRBV20-1 to TRBJ1-1, with D tentatively TRBD1 (6 bases). The CDR3 totals 11 residues. The germline V gene has CDR1 DFQATT and CDR2 SNEGSKA (reference sequence). CDR3 residues: CFVGGRFEAFF. CDR3 in DNA: TGTTTCGTGGGGGGGCGATTTGAAGCTTTCTTT.